This T cell receptor (beta chain) was profiled in a study of blood T cell repertoires in COVID-19. Study-wide context: Researchers got acute and convalescent COVID-19 samples from the United States, Italy and Spain. The cDNA or gDNA used as material had been derived from T cells, B-cell-depleted T cells, or PBMCs.

The CDR3 sequence is 16 residues long. V shed 5 bases and J 5 bases; nucleotides not matched to a gene: 12. The germline V gene has CDR1 SGHVS and CDR2 FNYEAQ. In the study's own analysis: Using reference gene primer amplification, nucleated cell counts were estimated. Only in-frame clones appear in the TCRdb table, and some are missing; sequencing was by immunoSEQ multiplex PCR. Clonal size and the V and J genes are those of that table, whereas D and trimming came from the DNA. The table lists roughly 570,000 clones, roughly 91% of them singletons, with roughly 8% in the top ten. During active infection, Seattle patients enrolled and were then monitored through disease.

V gene TRBV7-6 combines with J gene TRBJ1-2; 9 nucleotides match TRBD1. The specimen was peripheral blood. The sequence was obtained from a woman aged 45-60 years with COVID-19, enrolled during active disease. CDR3 bases: TGTGCCAGCAGCCAGGGCCGGACAGGGGCTAGGTATGGCTACACCTTC. As protein: CASSQGRTGARYGYTF.